This T cell receptor (beta chain) comes out of a study of blood T cells in healthy people across ages. Study-wide results and caveats: Older age went with lower TCR beta diversity per million T cells, in a roughly linear way. Changes seen in expanded clonotypes were possibly confounded by donor CMV status left unknown.

Primers used in a second PCR of roughly 6 to 11 cycles were a sample-barcoded 5' primer and a J-beta primer mix. Each CDR3 protein is one row after TCRdb ran MiXCR on the 5' RACE reads. The data hold approximately 730,000 distinct CDR3 sequences, with more than 40% observed a single time. A note on this clonotype: Antigen unknown.

The V gene end was trimmed by 4 bases and the J gene end by 8 bases; junction bases not matched to a gene: 3. The germline CDR1 and CDR2 sequences are DFQATT and SNEGSKA (reference sequence). This CDR3 has 13 amino acids. The sequenced sample was blood. The rearrangement uses TRBV20-1 and TRBJ2-1; 12 bases are shared with TRBD2. The sequence was obtained from a woman aged 60-75 years in good health. For the CDR3, the DNA is TGCAGTGCTACTCGACTAGCGGGGGATGAGCAGTTCTTC. Translated: CSATRLAGDEQFF.